A few counts support the clone carrying this TCR beta chain. This record belongs to a study of T-cell memory formation after mild COVID-19. Per germline, CDR1 MGHRA and CDR2 YSYEKL. V shed 0 bases, J shed 4 bases, and the junction held 3 bases outside the gene matches. The CDR3 is 15 residues long. TCRdb called the 5' RACE reads again in MiXCR, with one record for every CDR3 protein. The sample includes roughly 130,000 distinct CDR3 sequences, around 6.3% of them seen just once. V is TRBV4-1 and J is TRBJ1-2; 9 bases line up with TRBD1. This receptor was taken from an adult woman who had mild COVID-19 (a few samples of this study predate the infection). Cell type and time point are not known. Input material: PBMCs or a T cell subset sorted from them (not recorded which). This CDR3 reads CASSQEGQGIYGYTF. In nucleotides, the CDR3 is TGCGCCAGCAGCCAAGAAGGACAGGGGATCTATGGCTACACCTTC.